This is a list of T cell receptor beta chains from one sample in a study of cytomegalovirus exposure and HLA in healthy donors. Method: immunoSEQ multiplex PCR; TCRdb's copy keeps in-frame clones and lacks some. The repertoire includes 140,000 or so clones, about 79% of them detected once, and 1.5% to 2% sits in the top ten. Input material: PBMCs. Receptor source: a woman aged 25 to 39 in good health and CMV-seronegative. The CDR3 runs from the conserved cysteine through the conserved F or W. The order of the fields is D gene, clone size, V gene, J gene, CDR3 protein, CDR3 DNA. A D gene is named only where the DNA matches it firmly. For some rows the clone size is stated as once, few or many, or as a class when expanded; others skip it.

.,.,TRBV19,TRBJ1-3,CASSTGQSSGNTIYF,TGTGCCAGTAGTACCGGACAGTCCTCTGGAAACACCATATATTTT
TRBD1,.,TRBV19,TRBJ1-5,CASRQGRNQPQHF,TGTGCCAGTAGACAGGGGCGGAATCAGCCCCAGCATTTT
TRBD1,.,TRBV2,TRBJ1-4,CASSITGVELFF,TGTGCCAGCAGTATAACAGGGGTGGAACTGTTTTTT
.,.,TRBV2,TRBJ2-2,CASSSGTRNTGELFF,TGTGCCAGCAGTTCCGGGACAAGGAACACCGGGGAGCTGTTTTTT
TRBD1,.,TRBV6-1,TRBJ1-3,CASSETGVSSGNTIYF,TGTGCCAGCAGTGAGACAGGGGTGAGCTCTGGAAACACCATATATTTT
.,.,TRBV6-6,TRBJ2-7,CASHRGGWHEQYF,TGTGCCAGCCATAGGGGGGGCTGGCACGAGCAGTACTTC
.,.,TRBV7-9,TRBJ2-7,CASSELFSEQYF,TGTGCCAGCAGTGAACTCTTTTCGGAGCAGTACTTC
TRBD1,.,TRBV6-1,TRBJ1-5,CASRTGGRQPQHF,TGTGCCAGCAGAACAGGGGGCAGGCAGCCCCAGCATTTT
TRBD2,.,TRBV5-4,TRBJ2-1,CASSLGVLAGEEEQFF,TGTGCCAGCAGCTTGGGGGTCCTAGCGGGGGAGGAGGAGCAGTTCTTC
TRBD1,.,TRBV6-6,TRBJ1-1,CASSSTQGLGTEAFF,TGTGCCAGCAGTTCTACACAGGGGCTTGGAACTGAAGCTTTCTTT
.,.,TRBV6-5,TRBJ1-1,CASSYSIVNTEAFF,TGTGCCAGCAGTTACTCAATAGTGAACACTGAAGCTTTCTTT
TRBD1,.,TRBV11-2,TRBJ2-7,CASSTQTGAAYEQYF,TGTGCCAGCAGCACCCAGACAGGGGCCGCCTACGAGCAGTACTTC
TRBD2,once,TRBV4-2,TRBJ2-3,CASSQVSGGADTQYF,TGTGCCAGCAGCCAAGTTAGCGGGGGCGCAGATACGCAGTATTTT
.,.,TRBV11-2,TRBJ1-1,CASGQSNTEAFF,TGTGCCAGCGGTCAGTCTAACACTGAAGCTTTCTTT
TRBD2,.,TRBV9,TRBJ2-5,CASSVDPSGGAQETQYF,TGTGCCAGCAGCGTAGACCCTAGCGGGGGGGCCCAAGAGACCCAGTACTTC
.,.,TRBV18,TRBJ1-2,CASSPQAGEDYGYTF,TGTGCCAGCTCACCACAGGCAGGGGAAGACTATGGCTACACCTTC
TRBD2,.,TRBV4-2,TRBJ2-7,CASSQSSGGAASYEQYF,TGTGCCAGCAGCCAATCTAGCGGGGGGGCCGCCTCCTACGAGCAGTACTTC
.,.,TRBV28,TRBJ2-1,CASSLEGGPQVEQFF,TGTGCCAGCAGTTTAGAGGGGGGGCCTCAAGTTGAGCAGTTCTTC
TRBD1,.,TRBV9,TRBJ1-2,CASSVRGGTGGAGGYGYTF,TGTGCCAGCAGCGTGAGGGGGGGGACAGGGGGCGCCGGGGGCTATGGCTACACCTTC
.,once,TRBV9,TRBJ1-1,CASGGGTEYTEAFF,TGTGCCAGCGGCGGGGGCACAGAGTACACTGAAGCTTTCTTT
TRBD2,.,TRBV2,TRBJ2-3,CASRREGSVSADTQYF,TGTGCCAGCAGGCGGGAGGGGTCGGTTTCCGCAGATACGCAGTATTTT
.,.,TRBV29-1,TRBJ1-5,CSVEEPGSQPQHF,TGCAGCGTTGAAGAGCCTGGGAGTCAGCCCCAGCATTTT
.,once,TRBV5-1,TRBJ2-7,CASSLGLGEIYEQYF,TGCGCCAGCAGCTTGGGACTCGGGGAGATCTACGAGCAGTACTTC
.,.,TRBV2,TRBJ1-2,CASSEMGGEGYTF,TGTGCCAGCAGTGAGATGGGGGGTGAAGGCTACACCTTC